Shown below are 26 T cell receptor beta chains from a single sample sequenced in a study of control samples from healthy donors and cancer patients. The data were produced by immunoSEQ multiplex PCR, yet TCRdb's version contains in-frame clones alone and is incomplete. The sample yields 170,000 or so clones, approximately 94% seen once. Source material: blood. All receptors derive from a woman between 18 and 29 years old in good health.

V gene TRBV12-3 or TRBV12-4 combines with J gene TRBJ1-6, with D perhaps TRBD1 (6 bases). Between the trimmed V and J ends, which lost 7 bases and 13 bases, there was a span of 17 bases. This CDR3 is 13 amino acids long. The CDR3 region is CASNQGHRGPLHF. CDR3 nucleotides: TGTGCCAGCAACCAGGGGCACCGGGGGCCCCTCCACTTT.

The chain carries TRBV19 and TRBJ1-2; D remains ambiguous. The CDR3 sequence is 13 residues long. V lost 3 bases to trimming and J lost 3 bases, with 8 bases between them. Per the germline V gene, CDR1 is LNHDA and CDR2 is SQIVND (reference sequence). The CDR3 here is CASSISGYYGYTF. The CDR3 DNA is TGTGCCAGTAGTATCTCGGGCTACTATGGCTACACCTTC.

The chain recombines TRBV7-9 with TRBJ2-5; D gene ambiguous. Looked up from germline, CDR1 is SEHNR and CDR2 is FQNEAQ (reference sequence). Trimming removed 4 bases at V and 2 bases at J, with 11 bases between. The CDR3 is made up of 14 amino acids. CDR3 residues: CASSYQGFQETQYF. The CDR3 DNA is TGTGCCAGCAGCTACCAAGGGTTTCAAGAGACCCAGTACTTC.

The chain combines TRBV11-2 with TRBJ2-1; 9 nucleotides match TRBD2. The V and J ends lost 1 base and 9 bases, in that order; junction bases with no gene match: 13. The CDR3 is 17 amino acids. CDR1 SGHAT and CDR2 FQNNGV come from the germline V gene. The DNA for the CDR3 is TGTGCCAGCAGCTTAGTAGGTAGCGGGGGACCTCAGGGTGAGCAGTTCTTC. Encoded protein: CASSLVGSGGPQGEQFF.

The rearrangement links TRBV7-9 to TRBJ1-4; TRBD1 aligns across 8 bases. The V segment lost 5 bases and the J segment 4 bases; nucleotides outside the gene matches: 9. CDR3 length equals 16 residues. CDR1 is SEHNR, CDR2 FQNEAQ, per germline (reference sequence). In nucleotides, the CDR3 is TGTGCCAGCAGCGCCTACGGGACAGGAATTAATGAAAAACTGTTTTTT. Translation gives CASSAYGTGINEKLFF.

J is TRBJ1-6 and V is TRBV27; D is unclear. Trimming removed 4 bases from V and 0 bases from J, with 7 bases in between. The CDR3 length is 15 residues. The V gene's germline CDR1 is MNHEY and CDR2 SMNVEV (reference sequence). CDR3 bases: TGTGCCAGCAGTTCGTATTACTCCTATAATTCACCCCTCCACTTT. This codes for CASSSYYSYNSPLHF.

The chain's CDR3 is CASSENLAGDNEQFF. The CDR3 nucleotides are TGTGCCAGCAGTGAAAACCTAGCGGGCGACAATGAGCAGTTCTTC. The chain links TRBV6-1 to TRBJ2-1, with 8 bases lining up with TRBD2. Germline loops: CDR1 MNHNS, CDR2 SASEGT. V lost 2 bases and J lost 5; bases outside the gene matches: 5. This CDR3 contains 15 residues.

The count of this clone is one. The chain has TRBV7-9 and TRBJ1-4; no firm D call. This CDR3 has 15 residues. CDR1 SEHNR and CDR2 FQNEAQ come from the germline V gene (reference sequence). V lost 7 bases, J lost 8 bases, and 20 bases lay in between. CDR3 residues: CASTSVRTAEEKLFF. The CDR3 nucleotides are TGTGCCAGCACCTCTGTGAGAACAGCCGAAGAAAAACTGTTTTTT.

In its sample, this clone was seen once. V gene TRBV6-5 combines with J gene TRBJ2-7, with a tentative D call TRBD2 (5 bases). The germline V and J ends were trimmed by 0 bases and 4 bases, with 13 bases remaining between them. Per the germline V gene, CDR1 is MNHEY and CDR2 is SVGAGI. The CDR3 spans 15 residues. The CDR3 loop reads CASSYSAYRGYEQYF. DNA of the CDR3: TGTGCCAGCAGTTACTCGGCTTATCGGGGTTACGAGCAGTACTTC.

The chain links TRBV7-6 to TRBJ2-2, with D hard to call. The CDR3 loop spans 17 amino acids. The V gene lost 2 bases and the J gene lost 2 bases, with 15 bases spanning the gap. The V gene's germline CDR1 is SGHVS and CDR2 FNYEAQ. The CDR3 reads CASSLTISRLNTGELFF. Written as DNA, the CDR3 is TGTGCCAGCAGCTTAACCATCTCCCGACTTAACACCGGGGAGCTGTTTTTT.

This CDR3 is CASSPLDRGVGYGYTF. The DNA for the CDR3 is TGTGCCAGCAGCCCTTTGGACAGGGGCGTAGGATATGGCTACACCTTC. The chain carries TRBV14 and TRBJ1-2; 9 bases align to TRBD1. This CDR3 contains 16 residues. Germline CDR1 SGHDN, CDR2 FVKESK. V shed 4 bases and J 5 bases; nucleotides not matched to a gene: 11.

DNA of the CDR3: TGTGCCAGCAGTGACACGATGCTTAGTGGCCCGACTGAAGCTTTCTTT. Residues: CASSDTMLSGPTEAFF. The chain recombines TRBV6-4 with TRBJ1-1; no clear D gene. The length of the CDR3 is 16 residues. CDR1 is MRHNA and CDR2 is SNTAGT in the germline V gene. The V end was cut by 2 bases, the J end by 5 bases, with 18 bases between.

The genes are TRBV2 and TRBJ1-3; D unclear. This CDR3 has 13 residues. Trimming pared 7 bases from V and 2 bases from J, leaving 9 bases between. Germline V lookup: CDR1 SNHLY, CDR2 FYNNEI. The CDR3, as DNA: TGTGCCAGCACCCGGGCAACTGGAAACACCATATATTTT. This codes for CASTRATGNTIYF.

The gene calls are TRBV7-3 and TRBJ1-3; D might be TRBD1 (6 bases). V dropped 0 bases and J dropped 0 bases, with 6 bases sitting between them. The CDR3 length is 15 residues. Germline V gene sequence: CDR1 SGHTA, CDR2 FQGTGA. The CDR3 loop reads CASSLTTGSGNTIYF. DNA for the CDR3: TGTGCCAGCAGCTTAACGACAGGCTCTGGAAACACCATATATTTT.

The chain couples TRBV2 to TRBJ1-1; D unclear. CDR3 length: 11 residues. Trimming took 8 bases from V and 1 from J, leaving 5 bases between them. Germline V gene lookup returns CDR1 SNHLY and CDR2 FYNNEI. The CDR3 nucleotides are TGTGCCAGCGTATGGAACACTGAAGCTTTCTTT. Amino acid sequence: CASVWNTEAFF.

The chain is built from TRBV6-6 and TRBJ1-5; D unclear. CDR3 length: 14 residues. Germline CDR1 reads MNHNY; CDR2 reads SVGAGI (reference sequence). The ends were cut back, 0 bases at V and 3 bases at J, with 6 bases in the middle. Written as DNA, the CDR3 is TGTGCCAGCAGTTACTCAATCCTCAATCAGCCCCAGCATTTT. Protein product: CASSYSILNQPQHF.

This rearrangement joins TRBV2 to TRBJ1-4; D ambiguous. Between the trimmed V and J ends, which lost 7 bases and 3 bases, there was a span of 15 bases. The length of the CDR3 is 15 residues. Germline V gene data show CDR1 as SNHLY and CDR2 as FYNNEI. CDR3 sequence: CASNGRATPNEKLFF. The CDR3, as DNA: TGTGCCAGCAACGGACGGGCCACCCCTAATGAAAAACTGTTTTTT.

The V call is TRBV6-2 or TRBV6-3, the J call TRBJ2-4; 7 nucleotides agree with TRBD1. CDR1 MNHEY and CDR2 SVGEGT come from the germline V gene. Germline trimming cut 5 bases from V and 5 bases from J; bases unmatched to any gene: 3. This CDR3 is built from 13 residues. The chain's CDR3 is CASSRDSQNIQYF. Here the CDR3 DNA reads TGTGCCAGCAGTAGGGACAGCCAAAACATTCAGTACTTC.

With respect to this clone: The junction differs from germline at one of its ends, possibly a read error. The CDR3 DNA is TGTGCCAGCAGCCTAGCGGGAGGGTTCACAGATACGCAGTATTTT. Protein: CASSLAGGFTDTQYF. The chain recombines TRBV7-2 with TRBJ2-3, with 12 positions matching TRBD2. The CDR3 covers 15 residues. CDR1 and CDR2 (germline): SGHTA, FQGNSA.

The rearrangement uses TRBV7-2 and TRBJ2-4; 7 nucleotides align to TRBD1. CDR1 and CDR2 (germline): SGHTA, FQGNSA. This CDR3 comprises 15 residues. V lost 5 bases to trimming and J lost 1 base; unmatched junction nucleotides: 5. DNA of the CDR3: TGTGCCAGCAGCAACAGGGGAGCGGCCAAAAACATTCAGTACTTC. It specifies CASSNRGAAKNIQYF.

The chain joins TRBV11-3 to TRBJ1-1; weak D call: TRBD1 (6 bases). Germline values: CDR1 SGHNT, CDR2 YENEEA. V lost 5 bases and J 1 base, leaving 17 bases between the germline ends. The CDR3 covers 16 residues. CDR3 sequence reads: CASSPPGWGRNTEAFF. The CDR3 nucleotides are TGTGCCAGCAGCCCCCCAGGTTGGGGGCGGAACACTGAAGCTTTCTTT.

The chain has TRBV5-4 and TRBJ2-7; TRBD1 might be the D (5 bases). The CDR3 has 17 residues. Trimming pared 5 bases from V and 3 bases from J, leaving 24 bases between. Germline V CDR1 and CDR2: SGHNT, YYREEE (reference sequence). The CDR3 loop reads CASSFNPAQGKHYEQYF. The CDR3 nucleotides read TGTGCCAGCAGTTTTAACCCCGCCCAGGGCAAGCACTACGAGCAGTACTTC.

The J gene is TRBJ1-2, the V gene TRBV6-5, with TRBD1 identical over 11 bases. Germline V CDR1 and CDR2: MNHEY, SVGAGI. This CDR3 is built from 14 residues. Germline trimming cut 6 bases from V and 7 bases from J; bases unmatched to any gene: 7. Here the CDR3 reads CASSPDRGQVGYTF. The CDR3, as DNA: TGTGCCAGCAGCCCGGACAGGGGGCAAGTTGGCTACACCTTC.

The chain recombines TRBV14 with TRBJ1-2, with D possibly matching TRBD1 (6 bases). The length of the CDR3 is 16 residues. The germline V gene encodes CDR1 SGHDN and CDR2 FVKESK. The ends were cut back, 1 base at V and 0 bases at J, with 12 bases in the middle. The CDR3 region has the DNA TGTGCCAGCAGCCAAGGCAGGGGACTGTCTAACTATGGCTACACCTTC. Its protein product is CASSQGRGLSNYGYTF.

The gene calls are TRBV5-1 and TRBJ2-5, with D possibly TRBD2 on 5 matching bases. The CDR3 is made up of 15 amino acids. Germline CDR1 reads SGHRS; CDR2 reads YFSETQ. Trimming cost V 0 bases and J 0 bases, with 9 bases left between them. The CDR3 nucleotides are TGCGCCAGCAGCTTGGCGGCGGGTGACCAAGAGACCCAGTACTTC. Its protein product is CASSLAAGDQETQYF.

This clone was counted a single time. This chain links TRBV7-9 with TRBJ2-6, with TRBD2 matching 7 bases. Per germline, CDR1 SEHNR and CDR2 FQNEAQ (reference sequence). This CDR3 comprises 16 residues. V shed 10 bases, J shed 1 base, and the junction held 10 bases outside the gene matches. CDR3 DNA sequence: TGTGCCACCCCCCCCGAGGGACTATCTGGGGCCAACGTCCTGACTTTC. Protein: CATPPEGLSGANVLTF.